The 26 T cell receptor beta chains presented below share a single source sample, sequenced in a study of T cell repertoires in aging, cancer and after chemotherapy. TRB rearrangements spanning V, D and J were amplified using mixed TRB-A/B primers. TCRdb re-called the multiplex PCR reads through MiXCR, storing one row per CDR3 protein. The repertoire includes 5,300 or so distinct CDR3 sequences, roughly two fifths of them detected once, and around 6.8% sits in the top ten. Peripheral blood genomic DNA, not sorted cells or RNA, was the template. Sequencing was performed on blood. These receptors were obtained from a human donor with a blood cancer.

This clonotype was seen a single time. V usage is TRBV9 and J usage is TRBJ2-2, with TRBD1 matching 11 bases. V was pared by 7 bases and J by 6 bases, with 8 bases of the junction left unmatched. Per the germline V gene, CDR1 is SGDLS and CDR2 is YYNGEE. This CDR3 region has 15 residues. The DNA for the CDR3 is TGTGCCAGCGGCGGGGACAGGGGGGGAGCCGGGGAGCTGTTTTTT. Residues: CASGGDRGGAGELFF.

The chain links TRBV15 to TRBJ2-7, with TRBD1 matching over 9 bases. With V trimmed by 1 base and J by 5 bases, 6 bases remained unmatched. This CDR3 comprises 15 residues. The V gene's germline CDR1 is LNHNV and CDR2 YYDKDF (reference sequence). The CDR3 loop reads CATSRAGTGMHEQYF. CDR3 coding DNA: TGTGCCACCAGCAGAGCCGGGACAGGGATGCACGAGCAGTACTTC.

The V gene is TRBV19, the J gene TRBJ1-1, with 7 positions matching TRBD1. J was trimmed by 0 bases and V by 10 bases; bases with no gene match: 8. CDR1 and CDR2 from the germline V gene are LNHDA and SQIVND (reference sequence). The length of the CDR3 is 14 residues. The CDR3 is CATVSGTVNTEAFF. CDR3 nucleotides: TGTGCCACCGTGTCCGGGACAGTGAACACTGAAGCTTTCTTT.

This clonotype was picked up a small number of times. This chain joins TRBV6-2 or TRBV6-3 and TRBJ2-1; D gene ambiguous. Germline CDR1 is MNHEY and CDR2 is SVGEGT. The CDR3 contains 12 residues. The V gene lost 6 bases and the J gene lost 5 bases, with 8 bases spanning the gap. CDR3 sequence reads: CASSLSDNEQFF. In DNA, the CDR3 is TGTGCCAGCAGCCTTAGTGACAATGAGCAGTTCTTC.

The rearrangement uses TRBV20-1 and TRBJ2-1, with D uncertain. Looked up from germline, CDR1 is DFQATT and CDR2 is SNEGSKA (reference sequence). This CDR3 contains 15 residues. V gave up 1 base and J gave up 6 bases, with 16 bases separating them. CDR3 coding DNA: TGCAGTGCTAGAGGGAAAGGGTGGGCTTCCAATGAGCAGTTCTTC. Amino acids: CSARGKGWASNEQFF.

This clonotype occurred a few times. This sequence joins TRBV5-1 and TRBJ2-3; D call uncertain. V was cut by 3 bases and J by 3 bases, with 11 bases left in between. The CDR3 consists of 14 residues. Germline lookup yields CDR1 SGHRS and CDR2 YFSETQ. The CDR3 region has the DNA TGCGCCAGCAGCTCCGGAACTCGAACAGATACGCAGTATTTT. Its translation is CASSSGTRTDTQYF. The whole variable domain, filled in from reference TRBV5-1 and TRBJ2-3, reads KAGVTQTPRYLIKTRGQQVTLSCSPISGHRSVSWYQQTPGQGLQFLFEYFSETQRNKGNFPGRFSGRQFSNSRSEMNVSTLELGDSALYLCASSSGTRTDTQYFGPGTRLTVL.

CDR3 sequence: CATFNGGTGHEQYF. CDR3 sequence (DNA): TGTGCCACGTTCAATGGGGGTACGGGGCACGAGCAGTACTTC. The chain links TRBV19 to TRBJ2-7; D might be TRBD1 or TRBD2, each matching 5 bases. Germline loops: CDR1 LNHDA, CDR2 SQIVND (reference sequence). Trimming left V 10 bases short and J 5 bases short, with 21 bases between. The CDR3 sequence is 14 residues long.

Within the sample, this clonotype is medium-sized. This sequence joins TRBV30 and TRBJ2-3, with TRBD1 matching 10 bases. The trim removed 7 bases at V and 5 bases at J, leaving 9 bases unmatched. CDR1 GTSNPN and CDR2 SVGIG come from the germline V gene (reference sequence). The CDR3 totals 14 residues. The CDR3 DNA sequence: TGTGCCTTCGGAAGGGGACAGGGGTTAGATACGCAGTATTTT. It codes for CAFGRGQGLDTQYF. The entire variable domain, with the rest obtained from reference TRBV30 and TRBJ2-3, is as follows: SQTIHQWPATLVQPVGSPLSLECTVEGTSNPNLYWYRQAAGRGLQLLFYSVGIGQISSEVPQNLSASRPQDRQFILSSKKLLLSDSGFYLCAFGRGQGLDTQYFGPGTRLTVL.

This chain links TRBV20-1 with TRBJ2-3, with D possibly matching TRBD2 (5 bases). The CDR3 consists of 13 residues. Germline assignment: CDR1 DFQATT and CDR2 SNEGSKA (reference sequence). Trimming removed 3 bases at V and 4 bases at J, with 11 bases between. This CDR3 is CSARTIYPDTQYF. CDR3 in DNA: TGCAGTGCTAGGACTATATACCCAGATACGCAGTATTTT.

The chain has TRBV6-4 and TRBJ2-1, with 9 bases fitting TRBD2. CDR1 and CDR2 from the germline V gene are MRHNA and SNTAGT. Unmatched junction bases numbered 8, after V lost 6 bases and J lost 5 bases. This CDR3 comprises 15 residues. The CDR3 nucleotides are TGTGCCAGCAGGGGGACTAGCCTACGTAACAATGAGCAGTTCTTC. This sequence encodes CASRGTSLRNNEQFF.

The chain couples TRBV11-2 to TRBJ2-3; TRBD2 aligns across 9 bases. Germline assignment: CDR1 SGHAT and CDR2 FQNNGV. The CDR3 is 18 amino acids. V shed 1 base, J shed 1 base, and the junction held 9 bases outside the gene matches. CDR3 DNA sequence: TGTGCCAGCAGCTTAGTCCGTCGCGGGAGGGCCGGCACAGATACGCAGTATTTT. It translates to CASSLVRRGRAGTDTQYF.

The chain carries TRBV27 and TRBJ2-6; unclear D gene. Germline V CDR1 and CDR2: MNHEY, SMNVEV (reference sequence). The CDR3 is made up of 14 amino acids. Trimming left V 3 bases short and J 2 bases short, with 5 bases between. The chain's CDR3 is CASSFYTGANVLTF. The CDR3 DNA reads as TGTGCCAGCAGTTTCTATACTGGGGCCAACGTCCTGACTTTC. Together with reference TRBV27 and TRBJ2-6, the CDR3 gives the full variable domain: EAQVTQNPRYLITVTGKKLTVTCSQNMNHEYMSWYRQDPGLGLRQIYYSMNVEVTDKGDVPEGYKVSRKEKRNFPLILESPSPNQTSLYFCASSFYTGANVLTFGAGSRLTVL.

This chain connects TRBV18 to TRBJ2-5, with 10 bases identical to TRBD2. The CDR3 is 14 amino acids. CDR1 and CDR2 (germline): KGHSH, LQKENI. The V and J ends lost 2 bases and 4 bases, in that order; junction bases with no gene match: 1. CDR3 in amino acids: CASSPSGGAETQYF. The CDR3 coding sequence is TGTGCCAGCTCACCAAGCGGGGGGGCAGAGACCCAGTACTTC.

This clonotype was recorded a few times. The rearrangement joins TRBV5-6 to TRBJ2-2, with 13 bases that match TRBD2. Germline CDR1 is SGHDT and CDR2 is YYEEEE. The CDR3 length is 16 residues. Trimming took 6 bases from V and 7 from J; bases not matched to a gene: 9. This CDR3 is CASNQLAGGRNGELFF. The CDR3 nucleotides read TGTGCCAGCAATCAACTAGCGGGGGGGAGGAACGGGGAGCTGTTTTTT.

The chain is built from TRBV5-4 and TRBJ2-6; 8 nucleotides match TRBD2. Trimming cost V 4 bases and J 0 bases; bases outside gene matches: 3. CDR3 length: 16 residues. In germline, CDR1 is SGHNT, CDR2 YYREEE (reference sequence). CDR3 region: CASSRGLGSGANVLTF. The DNA of the CDR3 is TGTGCCAGCAGCCGGGGACTAGGCTCTGGGGCCAACGTCCTGACTTTC.

The CDR3 nucleotides are TGTGCCAGCAGTCTAATGGGACTAGCGGGGAAATATGAGCAGTTCTTC. Translating gives CASSLMGLAGKYEQFF. The V gene is TRBV6-2 or TRBV6-3, the J gene TRBJ2-1, with 13 bases that match TRBD2. The V gene's germline CDR1 is MNHEY and CDR2 SVGEGT. Unmatched junction bases numbered 9, after V lost 5 bases and J lost 8 bases. The CDR3 runs 16 residues.

This clonotype is medium-sized in the sample. The chain couples TRBV6-1 to TRBJ2-2; maybe TRBD2 (5 bases). Germline V gene lookup returns CDR1 MNHNS and CDR2 SASEGT. This CDR3 comprises 15 residues. Trimming left V 3 bases short and J 6 bases short, with 14 bases between. CDR3 region: CASSEVASKAGELFF. CDR3 nucleotide sequence: TGTGCCAGCAGTGAGGTGGCTAGCAAAGCCGGGGAGCTGTTTTTT.

This clonotype turned up a few times. The chain employs TRBV10-3 and TRBJ2-3; no definite D call. The germline V gene has CDR1 ENHRY and CDR2 SYGVKD. With 11 bases removed from V and 3 bases from J, the gap between germline ends came to 18 bases. The CDR3 runs to 14 residues. The CDR3 nucleotides read TGTGCCTCGGCGGCTAGTAGAAGAACAGATACGCAGTATTTT. As protein: CASAASRRTDTQYF.

This clonotype showed up just a few times. This chain links TRBV7-6 with TRBJ2-2; 9 bases are shared with TRBD1. Germline V gives CDR1 SGHVS, CDR2 FNYEAQ. This CDR3 has 20 amino acids. Germline trimming cut 2 bases from V and 1 base from J; bases unmatched to any gene: 14. The CDR3 DNA reads TGTGCCAGCAGCTTAAACTTACAGGGGGCCCTAAAGATGAACACCGGGGAGCTGTTTTTT. It yields the protein CASSLNLQGALKMNTGELFF.

This clonotype has just a few counts. This chain uses TRBV7-2 with TRBJ2-3; 7 nucleotides line up with TRBD2. Germline V gives CDR1 SGHTA, CDR2 FQGNSA. V was clipped by 6 bases and J by 7 bases; unmatched bases: 4. The CDR3 length is 12 residues. In nucleotides, the CDR3 is TGTGCCAGCAGGTCACTAGCGTATACGCAGTATTTT. Translating gives CASRSLAYTQYF.

This clonotype has just a few counts. This chain joins TRBV12-3 or TRBV12-4 and TRBJ2-4; the match to TRBD2 covers 8 bases. V shed 5 bases and J 8 bases; nucleotides not matched to a gene: 5. There are 13 residues in the CDR3. CDR3 in DNA: TGTGCCAGCAGTCCGGGGGGGGCGGACATTCAGTACTTC. This sequence encodes CASSPGGADIQYF.

In this sample, this clonotype turned up a few times. The chain joins TRBV19 to TRBJ1-5, with 7 bases that match TRBD1. CDR1 and CDR2 (germline): LNHDA, SQIVND (reference sequence). The CDR3 covers 16 residues. After removal of 4 bases from V and 5 bases from J, the junction contained 11 bases not matched to a gene. CDR3 coding DNA: TGTGCCAGTAGTAGACGGACAGGACAGGTAGATCAGCCCCAGCATTTT. Its protein product is CASSRRTGQVDQPQHF.

The genes are TRBV6-6 and TRBJ2-1, with D hard to call. V was shortened by 6 bases and J by 9 bases, with 15 bases between the two germline ends. CDR3 length equals 13 residues. Germline lookup yields CDR1 MNHNY and CDR2 SVGAGI (reference sequence). The CDR3 bases are TGTGCCAGCAGGCCTCTAGGCCCGGCTGAGCAGTTCTTC. It codes for CASRPLGPAEQFF.

This clonotype was found a few times. This chain links TRBV7-2 with TRBJ2-2, with TRBD2 matching 12 bases. Germline trimming cut 3 bases from V and 6 bases from J; bases unmatched to any gene: 5. The CDR3 contains 16 residues. Germline V gene lookup returns CDR1 SGHTA and CDR2 FQGNSA. Here the CDR3 reads CASSLTSGSVAGELFF. As DNA, the CDR3 is TGTGCCAGCAGCTTGACTAGCGGGAGTGTCGCCGGGGAGCTGTTTTTT.

CDR3 DNA: TGTGCCAGTAAGGGATCTGGGCAGGGGACTGGCTACACCTTC. Translating it yields CASKGSGQGTGYTF. The genes are TRBV19 and TRBJ1-2, with D perhaps matching TRBD1 (6 bases). The CDR3 loop spans 14 amino acids. Germline V CDR1 and CDR2: LNHDA, SQIVND (reference sequence). The V end was cut by 7 bases, the J end by 7 bases, with 19 bases between.

This clonotype showed up just a few times. The chain has TRBV12-3 or TRBV12-4 and TRBJ1-6; unclear D gene. The germline V and J ends were trimmed by 6 bases and 9 bases, with 12 bases remaining between them. The CDR3 sequence is 13 residues long. The CDR3 nucleotides are TGTGCCAGCAGGGCAGGTACGGGTTCACCCCTCCACTTT. Encoded protein: CASRAGTGSPLHF.